This TCR beta chain came from a study of cytomegalovirus exposure and HLA in healthy donors. The wider study: Most donors, around 81% of 398 genotyped, fell in the Caucasian-associated ancestry cluster. Study-wide points: Highest at DRB1 and lowest at HLA-C, TCR association rates differed among HLA loci in a later analysis. Among TCR beta chains, those listed as cytomegalovirus-associated numbered over 150.

Each donor was healthy, and each was a bone marrow donor. In germline, CDR1 is LNHDA, CDR2 SQIVND (reference sequence). V was shortened by 3 bases and J by 1 base, with 6 bases between the two germline ends. The CDR3 totals 13 residues. The PCR was carried out with 60 Vbeta primers and 13 Jbeta primers. Only in-frame clones appear in the TCRdb table, and some are missing; sequencing was by immunoSEQ multiplex PCR. The table lists around 130,000 clones, about three fifths of them singletons, with about 8% in the top ten. On this clone: Its matching antigen is unknown.

The sequence was obtained from a woman between 40 and 50 years old in good health and CMV-seropositive. The sample comprised PBMCs. The chain carries TRBV19 and TRBJ1-1; maybe TRBD1 (6 bases). As DNA, the CDR3 is TGTGCCAGTAGTATGACAGGGAACACTGAAGCTTTCTTT. This translates into CASSMTGNTEAFF.